This section outlines one T cell receptor (beta chain) sequence together with its context. Its specificity is unknown. In the original analysis: Filtering of immunoSEQ junctional sequences could not match full-length read filtering. TCRdb keeps only in-frame clones here, not all; method: immunoSEQ multiplex PCR. The V and J calls and the clone size are those of that table, but D and trimming were determined from the DNA. The table shows approximately 330,000 clones, with roughly 80% occurring only once. Trimming shortened V by 4 bases and J by 2 bases, and 9 bases separated the two germline ends. The CDR3 contains 13 residues. Germline CDR1 SGHKS, CDR2 YYEKEE (reference sequence). This specimen comes from a study of shared clonotypes between healthy human individuals. Findings and limits, study-wide: Some clonotypes were shared by all four sorted-subset donors, while others were not shared. The non-shared ones had lower generation probabilities than the shared ones. Among the subsets, naive ones generally showed larger estimated richness than memory ones.

This TCR was recovered from a young man in good health. J is TRBJ2-5 and V is TRBV5-5; maybe TRBD1 (5 bases). Sequencing used memory CD4+ T cells sorted from blood. Subset defined: CD45RA-negative fraction. The CDR3, as DNA: TGTGCCAGCAGCCAGGACATACAAGAGACCCAGTACTTC. Protein: CASSQDIQETQYF.